The present entry profiles one T cell receptor (beta chain) with its context. Produced via immunoSEQ multiplex PCR; TCRdb's table is partial and in-frame only. The sample consists of 120,000 to 150,000 clones, 70% to 90% of them appearing once. This CDR3 has 14 residues. V lost 4 bases and J lost 4; bases outside the gene matches: 6. Germline V gene sequence: CDR1 KGHSH, CDR2 LQKENI. This sample was taken from a study of blood T cell repertoires in COVID-19. The J gene is TRBJ1-1, the V gene TRBV18, with 7 bases fitting TRBD1. The sequencing input was peripheral blood. This receptor was taken from a woman between 55 and 75 years old with COVID-19, enrolled during active disease. The DNA of the CDR3 is TGTGCCAGCTCACTTCAGGGGGTTGGCACTGAAGCTTTCTTT. Its translation: CASSLQGVGTEAFF. Looking up the rest from reference TRBV18 and TRBJ1-1 gives the full variable domain: NAGVMQNPRHLVRRRGQEARLRCSPMKGHSHVYWYRQLPEEGLKFMVYLQKENIIDESGMPKERFSAEFPKEGPSILRIQQVVRGDSAAYFCASSLQGVGTEAFFGQGTRLTVV.